Each of the 5 T cell receptor beta chains below was sequenced from the same sample in a study of cytomegalovirus exposure and HLA in healthy donors. Vbeta (60) and Jbeta (13) primers were used in the PCR. TCRdb's copy holds only in-frame clones and misses some; the assay was immunoSEQ multiplex PCR. The sample holds tens of thousands of clones, around 80% seen once. Sequencing was carried out using PBMCs. The receptors originated from a woman aged 25 to 39 in good health and CMV-seronegative.

The rearrangement uses TRBV7-2 and TRBJ1-1; unclear D gene. The V end lost 1 base, the J end lost 5 bases, and 11 bases lay between the germline ends. Germline CDR1 reads SGHTA; CDR2 reads FQGNSA. This CDR3 is built from 14 residues. The CDR3 DNA is TGTGCCAGCAGCTTAGTAGCGTTCCAGACTGAAGCTTTCTTT. Amino acid sequence: CASSLVAFQTEAFF.

The chain combines TRBV29-1 with TRBJ2-5; TRBD2 might be the D (5 bases). CDR1 is SQVTM, CDR2 ANQGSEA, per germline. The CDR3 spans 12 residues. V was trimmed by 5 bases and J by 2 bases, leaving 9 bases between them. CDR3 sequence (DNA): TGCAGCGTTCTAGGGAGTCAAGAGACCCAGTACTTC. This codes for CSVLGSQETQYF.

The chain links TRBV4-1 to TRBJ1-3; 7 bases line up with TRBD1. This CDR3 comprises 15 residues. V shed 4 bases and J 8 bases; nucleotides not matched to a gene: 11. From germline, CDR1 is MGHRA and CDR2 YSYEKL. CDR3 protein: CASSLQGVGADTIYF. CDR3 DNA: TGCGCCAGCAGCCTTCAGGGGGTGGGAGCGGACACCATATATTTT.

The V gene is TRBV4-1, the J gene TRBJ1-2; 10 nucleotides agree with TRBD1. This CDR3 contains 16 residues. Trimming at V came to 0 bases and at J to 5 bases, leaving 6 bases not matched to a gene. Per the germline V gene, CDR1 is MGHRA and CDR2 is YSYEKL. The CDR3 here is CASSQDLGQGLYGYTF. The CDR3 nucleotides are TGCGCCAGCAGCCAAGATCTGGGACAGGGGTTATATGGCTACACCTTC.

As regards this clone: Other DNA sequences from this sample encode an identical CDR3 as well. V gene TRBV6-5 combines with J gene TRBJ1-5; tentative D call: TRBD1 (6 bases). CDR3 length equals 13 residues. Germline lookup yields CDR1 MNHEY and CDR2 SVGAGI. V was shortened by 0 bases and J by 6 bases, with 6 bases between the two germline ends. The CDR3 loop reads CASSYSTGQPQHF. The DNA of the CDR3 is TGTGCCAGCAGTTACTCGACAGGTCAGCCCCAGCATTTT.